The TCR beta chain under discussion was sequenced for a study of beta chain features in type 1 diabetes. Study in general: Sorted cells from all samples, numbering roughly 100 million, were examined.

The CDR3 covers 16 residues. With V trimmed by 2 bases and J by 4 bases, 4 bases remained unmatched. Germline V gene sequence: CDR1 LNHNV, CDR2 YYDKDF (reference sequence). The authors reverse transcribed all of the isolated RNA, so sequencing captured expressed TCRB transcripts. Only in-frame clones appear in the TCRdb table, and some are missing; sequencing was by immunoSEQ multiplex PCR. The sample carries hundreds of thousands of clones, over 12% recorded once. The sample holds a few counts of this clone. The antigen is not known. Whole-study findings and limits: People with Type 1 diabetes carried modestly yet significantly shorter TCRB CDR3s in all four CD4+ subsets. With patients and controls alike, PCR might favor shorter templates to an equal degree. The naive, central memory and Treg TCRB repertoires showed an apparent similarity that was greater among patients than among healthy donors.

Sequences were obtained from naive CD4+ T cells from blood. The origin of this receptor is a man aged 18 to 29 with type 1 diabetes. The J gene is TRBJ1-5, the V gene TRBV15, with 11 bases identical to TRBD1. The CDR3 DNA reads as TGTGCCACCAGCAGACGCGGACAGGGGGCGAATCAGCCCCAGCATTTT. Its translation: CATSRRGQGANQPQHF. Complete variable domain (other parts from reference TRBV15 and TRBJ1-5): DAMVIQNPRYQVTQFGKPVTLSCSQTLNHNVMYWYQQKSSQAPKLLFHYYDKDFNNEADTPDNFQSRRPNTSFCFLDIRSPGLGDTAMYLCATSRRGQGANQPQHFGDGTRLSIL.